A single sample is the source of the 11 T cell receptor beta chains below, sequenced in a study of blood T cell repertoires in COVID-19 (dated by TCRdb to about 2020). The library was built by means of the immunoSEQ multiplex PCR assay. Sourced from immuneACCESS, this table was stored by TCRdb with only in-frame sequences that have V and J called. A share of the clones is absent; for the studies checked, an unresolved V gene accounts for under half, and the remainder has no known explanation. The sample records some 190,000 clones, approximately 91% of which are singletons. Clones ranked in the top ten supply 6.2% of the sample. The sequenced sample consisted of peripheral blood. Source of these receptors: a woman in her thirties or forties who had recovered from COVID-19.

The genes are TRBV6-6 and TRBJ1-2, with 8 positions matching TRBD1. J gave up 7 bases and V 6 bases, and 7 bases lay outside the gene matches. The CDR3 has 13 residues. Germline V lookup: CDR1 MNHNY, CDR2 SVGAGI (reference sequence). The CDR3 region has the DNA TGTGCCAGCAGCAGACCGGACAGGGCTGGCTACACCTTC. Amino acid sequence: CASSRPDRAGYTF.

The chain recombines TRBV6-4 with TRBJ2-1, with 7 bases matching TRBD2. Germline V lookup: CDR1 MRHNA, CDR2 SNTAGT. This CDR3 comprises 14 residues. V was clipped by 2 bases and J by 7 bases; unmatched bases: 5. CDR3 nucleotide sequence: TGTGCCAGCAGTGACGGGGGAGGGCCTAATGAGCAGTTCTTC. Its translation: CASSDGGGPNEQFF.

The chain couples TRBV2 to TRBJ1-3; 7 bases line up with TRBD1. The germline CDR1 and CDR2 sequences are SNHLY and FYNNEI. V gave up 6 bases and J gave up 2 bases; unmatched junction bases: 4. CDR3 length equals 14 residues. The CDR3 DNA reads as TGTGCCAGCAGGGCCACAGGGGCTGGAAACACCATATATTTT. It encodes CASRATGAGNTIYF.

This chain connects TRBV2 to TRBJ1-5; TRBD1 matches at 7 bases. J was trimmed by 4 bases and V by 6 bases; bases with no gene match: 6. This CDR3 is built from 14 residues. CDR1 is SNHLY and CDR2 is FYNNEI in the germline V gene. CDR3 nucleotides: TGTGCCAGCAGGGGAGACAGGGTGAATCAGCCCCAGCATTTT. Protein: CASRGDRVNQPQHF.

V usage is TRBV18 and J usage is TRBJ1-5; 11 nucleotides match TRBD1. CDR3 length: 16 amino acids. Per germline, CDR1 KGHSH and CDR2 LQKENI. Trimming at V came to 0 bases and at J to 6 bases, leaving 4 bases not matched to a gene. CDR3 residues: CASSPPLGQGAQPQHF. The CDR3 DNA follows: TGTGCCAGCTCACCACCGCTAGGACAGGGGGCTCAGCCCCAGCATTTT.

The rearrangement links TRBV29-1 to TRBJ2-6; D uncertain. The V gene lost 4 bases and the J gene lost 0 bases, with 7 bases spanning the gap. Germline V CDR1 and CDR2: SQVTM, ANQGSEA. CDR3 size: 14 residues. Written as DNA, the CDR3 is TGCAGCGTTGGGCAGGCCTCTGGGGCCAACGTCCTGACTTTC. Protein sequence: CSVGQASGANVLTF.

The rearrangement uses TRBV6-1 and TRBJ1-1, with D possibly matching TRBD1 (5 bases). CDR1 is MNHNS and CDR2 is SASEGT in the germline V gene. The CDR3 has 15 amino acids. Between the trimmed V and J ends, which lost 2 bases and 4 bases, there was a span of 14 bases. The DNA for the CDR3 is TGTGCCAGCAGTGAAAGGGCAGGGCAGGGCACTGAAGCTTTCTTT. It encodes CASSERAGQGTEAFF.

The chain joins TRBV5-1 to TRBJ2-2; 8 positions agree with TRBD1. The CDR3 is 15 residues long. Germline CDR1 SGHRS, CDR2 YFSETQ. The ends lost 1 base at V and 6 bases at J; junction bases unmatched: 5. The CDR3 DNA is TGCGCCAGCAGCTTGTCGCAGGGGGCCGCCGGGGAGCTGTTTTTT. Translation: CASSLSQGAAGELFF. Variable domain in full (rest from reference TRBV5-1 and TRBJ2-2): KAGVTQTPRYLIKTRGQQVTLSCSPISGHRSVSWYQQTPGQGLQFLFEYFSETQRNKGNFPGRFSGRQFSNSRSEMNVSTLELGDSALYLCASSLSQGAAGELFFGEGSRLTVL.

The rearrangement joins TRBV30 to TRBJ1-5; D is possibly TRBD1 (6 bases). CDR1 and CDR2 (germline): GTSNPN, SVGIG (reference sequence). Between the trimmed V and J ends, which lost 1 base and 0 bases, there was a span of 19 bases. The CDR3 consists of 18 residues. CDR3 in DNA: TGTGCCTGGAGTGCTCGGAACAAACAGGGATTTAGCAATCAGCCCCAGCATTTT. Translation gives CAWSARNKQGFSNQPQHF.

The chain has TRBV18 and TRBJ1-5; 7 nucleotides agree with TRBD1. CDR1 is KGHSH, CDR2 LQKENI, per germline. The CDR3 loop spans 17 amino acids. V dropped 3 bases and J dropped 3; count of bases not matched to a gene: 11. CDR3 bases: TGTGCCAGCTCACCGAACTACAGGGGTGGCCTCAATCAGCCCCAGCATTTT. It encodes CASSPNYRGGLNQPQHF.

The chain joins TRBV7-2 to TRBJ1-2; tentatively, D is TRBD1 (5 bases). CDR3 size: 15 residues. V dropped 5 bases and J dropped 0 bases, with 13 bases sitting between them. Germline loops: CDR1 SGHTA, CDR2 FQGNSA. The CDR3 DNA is TGTGCCAGCAGCGTCGACAGCGCAGCTAACTATGGCTACACCTTC. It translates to CASSVDSAANYGYTF.